The 25 T cell receptor beta chains below were found in one sample sequenced in a study of shared clonotypes between healthy human individuals (dated by TCRdb to the early 2020s). Library construction relied on the immunoSEQ multiplex PCR assay. This is the immuneACCESS table as TCRdb keeps it, with only in-frame sequences that have V and J called. A part of the clones is gone; compared with another copy, unresolved V genes explain less than half, and the rest is unexplained. Here the sample has approximately 240,000 clones; 60% to 70% occur a single time. Of the sample, around 10% is held by the ten largest clones. The sequenced sample was memory CD4+ T cells sorted from blood. The sample's cell subset or site label is to be understood as: CD45RA-negative fraction. All receptors come from a man aged 25 to 45 in good health.

The rearrangement joins TRBV7-2 to TRBJ2-1; no clear D. The CDR3 is made up of 12 amino acids. CDR1 and CDR2 from the germline V gene are SGHTA and FQGNSA. The V end lost 1 base, the J end lost 4 bases, and 2 bases lay between the germline ends. The chain's CDR3 is CASSLVYNEQFF. The CDR3 bases are TGTGCCAGCAGCTTAGTATACAATGAGCAGTTCTTC.

The CDR3 coding sequence is TGTGCCAGCAGTCGAAATACGATCTCCGAGCAGTACTTC. It is translated as CASSRNTISEQYF. The rearrangement uses TRBV7-3 and TRBJ2-7; D unresolved. The V gene lost 6 bases and the J gene lost 6 bases, with 15 bases spanning the gap. The CDR3 sequence is 13 residues long. Looked up from germline, CDR1 is SGHTA and CDR2 is FQGTGA. Using reference TRBV7-3 and TRBJ2-7 for the parts outside the CDR3, the full variable domain is GAGVSQTPSNKVTEKGKYVELRCDPISGHTALYWYRQSLGQGPEFLIYFQGTGAADDSGLPNDRFFAVRPEGSVSTLKIQRTERGDSAVYLCASSRNTISEQYFGPGTRLTVT.

Here the CDR3 reads CATRVAADSNQPQHF. In nucleotides, the CDR3 is TGTGCCACCCGCGTCGCTGCAGATAGCAATCAGCCCCAGCATTTT. This chain connects TRBV15 to TRBJ1-5; no definite D call. Germline CDR1 reads LNHNV; CDR2 reads YYDKDF (reference sequence). Trimming shortened V by 8 bases and J by 0 bases, and 14 bases separated the two germline ends. The CDR3 is made up of 15 amino acids.

This clone showed up just a few times. The chain uses TRBV6-5 and TRBJ2-3; 10 positions agree with TRBD1. Germline V lookup: CDR1 MNHEY, CDR2 SVGAGI. The CDR3 is 13 residues long. V lost 7 bases, J lost 4 bases, and 2 bases stayed unmatched. CDR3 sequence reads: CASTGQGADTQYF. The CDR3 region has the DNA TGTGCCAGCACCGGACAGGGGGCAGATACGCAGTATTTT.

This clone has a count of ten or more. The V gene is TRBV18, the J gene TRBJ2-5; D may be TRBD2 (5 bases). Trimming removed 5 bases at V and 4 bases at J, with 14 bases between. Per germline, CDR1 KGHSH and CDR2 LQKENI. CDR3 length: 14 amino acids. The CDR3 is CASSVRGTGETQYF. The CDR3 nucleotides are TGTGCCAGCTCAGTCCGGGGAACGGGAGAGACCCAGTACTTC.

In this sample, this clone turned up once. This sequence joins TRBV5-1 and TRBJ2-2; D may be TRBD2 (5 bases). Trimming removed 1 base at V and 2 bases at J, with 9 bases between. This CDR3 spans 15 amino acids. The germline gives CDR1 SGHRS, CDR2 YFSETQ. CDR3 region: CASSLRGSNTGELFF. The CDR3 DNA is TGCGCCAGCAGCTTGCGAGGGTCAAACACCGGGGAGCTGTTTTTT.

This clone has a handful of counts. The rearrangement joins TRBV28 to TRBJ1-3; D is ambiguous. The germline V gene encodes CDR1 MDHEN and CDR2 SYDVKM. The CDR3 consists of 15 residues. Trimming pared 6 bases from V and 0 bases from J, leaving 12 bases between. For the CDR3, the DNA is TGTGCCAGCAGCCCCCCACTGTCCTCTGGAAACACCATATATTTT. Protein sequence: CASSPPLSSGNTIYF. The whole variable domain, remainder taken from reference TRBV28 and TRBJ1-3, is DVKVTQSSRYLVKRTGEKVFLECVQDMDHENMFWYRQDPGLGLRLIYFSYDVKMKEKGDIPEGYSVSREKKERFSLILESASTNQTSMYLCASSPPLSSGNTIYFGEGSWLTVV.

The gene calls are TRBV25-1 and TRBJ1-2, with 7 bases aligning to TRBD1. V trimming: 6 bases; J trimming: 4 bases; junction bases outside the gene matches: 17. Germline loops: CDR1 MGHDK, CDR2 SYGVNS. The CDR3 sequence is 17 residues long. The CDR3 DNA follows: TGTGCCAGCAGCGCCAGAGGACAGGTTCAATCCTTCTATGGCTACACCTTC. Its translation is CASSARGQVQSFYGYTF.

The chain is built from TRBV5-1 and TRBJ2-5, with 16 bases fitting TRBD2. Trimming removed 4 bases from V and 5 bases from J; junction bases left unmatched: 11. From germline, CDR1 is SGHRS and CDR2 YFSETQ. The CDR3 length is 18 residues. CDR3 DNA: TGCGCCAGCAGCCCGGGGACTAGCGGGAGGGTATATCGGGAGACCCAGTACTTC. Protein sequence: CASSPGTSGRVYRETQYF.

As for this clone: One junction end does not reproduce the germline sequence, and a read error may be involved. The CDR3 loop reads CTAHSNNEAFF. CDR3 DNA sequence: TGCACCGCTCACAGCAACAATGAAGCTTTCTTT. The V call is TRBV20-1, the J call TRBJ1-1, with no clear D. The CDR3 contains 11 residues. Germline values: CDR1 DFQATT, CDR2 SNEGSKA (reference sequence).

The chain has TRBV11-2 and TRBJ2-3, with D tentatively TRBD1 (6 bases). V lost 5 bases, J lost 0 bases, and 24 bases lay in between. The CDR3 is made up of 19 amino acids. Germline assignment: CDR1 SGHAT and CDR2 FQNNGV. Here the CDR3 reads CASSPRPRLQGPSTDTQYF. CDR3 nucleotide sequence: TGTGCCAGCAGCCCAAGACCCCGGCTACAGGGACCTAGCACAGATACGCAGTATTTT.

The chain has TRBV29-1 and TRBJ2-7; D ambiguous. V shed 4 bases and J shed 0 bases, with 10 bases lying between them. The CDR3 runs 13 residues. Germline V gene data show CDR1 as SQVTM and CDR2 as ANQGSEA. The CDR3 is CSVVPSSSYEQYF. The CDR3 DNA follows: TGCAGCGTTGTACCATCAAGCTCCTACGAGCAGTACTTC.

The chain carries TRBV25-1 and TRBJ2-5; no definite D call. The CDR3 runs 10 residues. Germline V gives CDR1 MGHDK, CDR2 SYGVNS. V lost 7 bases and J 5 bases, leaving 5 bases between the germline ends. The CDR3 DNA follows: TGTGCCAGCATAGGGGAGACCCAGTACTTC. Its translation: CASIGETQYF.

J is TRBJ2-7 and V is TRBV27, with 8 bases fitting TRBD2. Germline V gene lookup returns CDR1 MNHEY and CDR2 SMNVEV (reference sequence). The CDR3 contains 14 residues. The junction had 8 bases not matched to a gene; V was cut back by 6 bases and J by 4 bases. The CDR3 reads CASSEPGGRYEQYF. CDR3 coding DNA: TGTGCCAGCAGCGAACCGGGGGGGCGGTACGAGCAGTACTTC.

This rearrangement joins TRBV14 to TRBJ1-1; no reliable D call. Germline CDR1 SGHDN, CDR2 FVKESK. The CDR3 is 13 amino acids. Trimming took off 0 bases at V and 8 bases at J, with 10 bases between the two ends. The DNA of the CDR3 is TGTGCCAGCAGCCAAGATTTCTCCAGGGAAGCTTTCTTT. Its translation is CASSQDFSREAFF.

CDR3: CASRSGTGGDEQFF. The CDR3 nucleotides read TGTGCCAGCAGAAGTGGGACAGGGGGCGATGAGCAGTTCTTC. The chain employs TRBV5-5 and TRBJ2-1, with 12 bases aligning to TRBD1. The CDR3 has 14 amino acids. Germline V gives CDR1 SGHKS, CDR2 YYEKEE (reference sequence). The V segment lost 5 bases and the J segment 8 bases; nucleotides outside the gene matches: 5.

The chain carries TRBV5-4 and TRBJ1-2; maybe TRBD1 (5 bases). The V end was cut by 4 bases, the J end by 7 bases, with 14 bases between. Germline CDR1 and CDR2: SGHNT and YYREEE (reference sequence). The CDR3 contains 13 residues. In nucleotides, the CDR3 is TGTGCCAGCAGCCCCCGCAGGGAGGGTGGCTACACCTTC. It yields the protein CASSPRREGGYTF.

This clone has a count of ten or more. The chain couples TRBV5-1 to TRBJ2-3; the match to TRBD1 covers 7 bases. Losses at the gene ends were 5 bases for V and 3 bases for J; bases not matched to a gene: 18. The CDR3 has 18 amino acids. Germline V CDR1 and CDR2: SGHRS, YFSETQ. The CDR3 region is CASSSGGMSSRRTDTQYF. DNA of the CDR3: TGCGCCAGCAGTTCAGGGGGAATGTCTTCTAGAAGAACAGATACGCAGTATTTT.

The V call is TRBV2, the J call TRBJ2-7; 9 bases agree with TRBD1. The V gene's germline CDR1 is SNHLY and CDR2 FYNNEI. This CDR3 is built from 15 residues. The junction had 15 bases not matched to a gene; V was cut back by 8 bases and J by 7 bases. DNA for the CDR3: TGTGCCAGCTCACAAGGGACAGGGTCTCTAGGTGAGCAGTACTTC. Protein product: CASSQGTGSLGEQYF.

The rearrangement links TRBV9 to TRBJ1-2; D is undetermined. Trimming stripped 4 bases from V and 2 bases from J, with 12 bases between. Germline CDR1 and CDR2: SGDLS and YYNGEE. The CDR3 spans 14 residues. CDR3 coding DNA: TGTGCCAGCAGCCCCTCGGACGGAAACTATGGCTACACCTTC. This translates into CASSPSDGNYGYTF.

This chain uses TRBV7-8 with TRBJ2-1; 7 positions agree with TRBD1. Per the germline V gene, CDR1 is SGHVS and CDR2 is FQNEAQ. There are 17 residues in the CDR3. Trimming at V came to 1 base and at J to 0 bases, leaving 6 bases not matched to a gene. CDR3 sequence (DNA): TGTGCCAGCAGCTTAGTGGCAGGGGGTTACTCCTACAATGAGCAGTTCTTC. Amino acids: CASSLVAGGYSYNEQFF.

The chain is built from TRBV15 and TRBJ2-3; D may match TRBD1 or TRBD2 (5 bases each). This CDR3 has 14 amino acids. Germline lookup yields CDR1 LNHNV and CDR2 YYDKDF (reference sequence). The V end lost 3 bases, the J end lost 6 bases, and 13 bases lay between the germline ends. The CDR3 reads CATSRIPGPDTQYF. The CDR3 nucleotides are TGTGCCACCAGCAGGATTCCGGGGCCTGATACGCAGTATTTT. Filled out from reference TRBV15 and TRBJ2-3, the complete variable domain reads DAMVIQNPRYQVTQFGKPVTLSCSQTLNHNVMYWYQQKSSQAPKLLFHYYDKDFNNEADTPDNFQSRRPNTSFCFLDIRSPGLGDTAMYLCATSRIPGPDTQYFGPGTRLTVL.

This rearrangement joins TRBV7-2 to TRBJ2-1; 8 bases align to TRBD1. The CDR3 is made up of 14 amino acids. Per germline, CDR1 SGHTA and CDR2 FQGNSA. The V gene end was trimmed by 7 bases and the J gene end by 7 bases; junction bases not matched to a gene: 9. The CDR3 region has the DNA TGTGCCAGCACCGACCAGGGGGCTTTAAATGAGCAGTTCTTC. This encodes CASTDQGALNEQFF.

This chain connects TRBV28 to TRBJ2-3; D is uncertain. The CDR3 extends over 11 amino acids. Trimming took 3 bases from V and 6 from J, leaving 4 bases between them. Germline V gene data show CDR1 as MDHEN and CDR2 as SYDVKM. The CDR3 region is CASSFGDTQYF. CDR3 DNA sequence: TGTGCCAGCAGTTTCGGGGATACGCAGTATTTT.

This clone was counted a few times. The chain couples TRBV10-2 to TRBJ1-1; TRBD1 matches 9 bases. This CDR3 is built from 13 residues. The germline V gene encodes CDR1 WSHSY and CDR2 SAAADI. V dropped 5 bases and J dropped 8; count of bases not matched to a gene: 6. Written as DNA, the CDR3 is TGCGCCAGCAGTACAGGGGGCAGAGTGGAAGCTTTCTTT. Its protein product is CASSTGGRVEAFF.